This TCR beta chain was sequenced for a study of radiotherapy plus CTLA-4 blockade in lung cancer. Looking at the study overall: Under 20% of patients responded objectively, and around 31% achieved disease control.

Trimming took off 5 bases at V and 6 bases at J, with 20 bases between the two ends. CDR1 and CDR2 (germline): MGHRA, YSYEKL. The CDR3 runs 15 residues. Alongside CTLA-4 blockade with ipilimumab, patients with chemo-refractory metastatic non-small-cell lung cancer received focal radiation. Whole-study results and caveats: Early blood T cell clone dynamics reportedly forecast response best, with interferon-beta. The study found tumor-derived TCR clones expanded in blood after radiotherapy plus ipilimumab.

Measured with immunoSEQ multiplex PCR; TCRdb has only the in-frame clones, and not every one. Of about 120,000 clones listed, 81% were seen once; the top ten hold 2.5% to 3.5%. On this clone itself: What it binds is unknown.

This clonotype originated in a human donor with non-small cell lung cancer that progressed on radiotherapy plus ipilimumab. Some clones in this sample may be carry-over from other donors' samples. This sequence joins TRBV4-1 and TRBJ2-7; tentative D call: TRBD2 (5 bases). The sequenced sample was peripheral blood, obtained from a patient treated with radiotherapy plus ipilimumab. DNA of the CDR3: TGCGCCAGCAGCTCTTTACCCGAGGCTAGCTCCGAGCAGTACTTC. Amino acids: CASSSLPEASSEQYF.